This T cell receptor (beta chain) appears in the sequencing data of a study of vaccination and CD4 T cells after COVID-19. This sample's treatment: roughly 10-day PBMC culture with coronavirus spike peptide pools or control peptides (ViraFEST assay). At the Johns Hopkins FTIC core, DNA taken from cultured CD4+ T cells was sequenced by way of the Oncomine TCR Beta short-read assay. TCRdb re-analysed the PCR reads in MiXCR, keeping a single row per CDR3 protein. The repertoire holds approximately 12,000 distinct CDR3 sequences, roughly 74% seen once, with approximately 10% in the top ten. Germline CDR1 reads MNHNS; CDR2 reads SASEGT. This CDR3 region has 17 residues. J was trimmed by 6 bases and V by 9 bases; bases with no gene match: 23. A note on this clonotype: The target antigen is unknown.

Study outcomes and limitations: For convalescent patients, a median around 90% of reactive clones surfaced exclusively after vaccination. Median counts of SARS-CoV-2-reactive clonotypes increased from roughly 19 to 38; this difference was not significant.

The sequencing sample was made of CD4+ T cells from blood, cultured in vitro. The clonotype comes from a human donor who had recovered from COVID-19. This sequence joins TRBV6-1 and TRBJ2-7, with 7 positions matching TRBD2. The CDR3 loop reads CASRRASGGASWGEQYF. The DNA for the CDR3 is TGTGCCAGTCGGAGGGCTAGCGGAGGGGCATCCTGGGGCGAGCAGTACTTC.